These T cell receptor beta chains were read from a single sample in a study of blood T cell repertoires in COVID-19. Profiling relied on immunoSEQ multiplex PCR, and the TCRdb table lists in-frame clones only, not all of them. This table has about 290,000 clones, around 88% appearing once. The source material was peripheral blood. The receptors derive from a man aged 40-55 years with acute or convalescent COVID-19. Both conserved end residues are part of each CDR3. The D gene is left open where the match is weak. For some rows the clone size is stated as once, few or many, or as a class when expanded; others skip it.

D: NA
size: NA
J: TRBJ1-2
V: TRBV9
DNA: TGTGCCAGCAGCGTGGAGGACGGATACTATGGCTACACCTTC
CDR3: CASSVEDGYYGYTF

D: NA
size: NA
J: TRBJ2-3
V: TRBV5-1
DNA: TGCGCCAGCAGCCCTGGGACTCTCACAGATACGCAGTATTTT
CDR3: CASSPGTLTDTQYF

D: NA
size: NA
J: TRBJ2-2
V: TRBV10-3
DNA: TGTGCCACCTTCGCCCTGCGGGGGAACACCGGGGAGCTGTTTTTT
CDR3: CATFALRGNTGELFF

D: NA
size: once
J: TRBJ1-2
V: TRBV7-7
DNA: TGTGCCAGCAGCCCAGGGCTGGGTTATGGCTACACCTTC
CDR3: CASSPGLGYGYTF

D: NA
size: NA
J: TRBJ2-7
V: TRBV20-1
DNA: TGCAGTGCTTACAGTACCTACGAGCAGTACTTC
CDR3: CSAYSTYEQYF

D: NA
size: once
J: TRBJ1-1
V: TRBV11-3
DNA: TGTGCCAGCAGCCCCGGAGAGCCGGGCACTGAAGCTTTCTTT
CDR3: CASSPGEPGTEAFF

D: TRBD2
size: NA
J: TRBJ2-1
V: TRBV10-3
DNA: TGTGCCATCACCGGGACTAGCGGGGGGAGCTCCTACAATGAGCAGTTCTTC
CDR3: CAITGTSGGSSYNEQFF

D: TRBD1
size: NA
J: TRBJ1-1
V: TRBV19
DNA: TGTGCCAGTAGTATGGGTCAGGGGGCGTCCATGAACACTGAAGCTTTCTTT
CDR3: CASSMGQGASMNTEAFF

D: NA
size: NA
J: TRBJ2-1
V: TRBV28
DNA: TGTGCCAGCAGTTTATTCGCTGCGAATGAGCAGTTCTTC
CDR3: CASSLFAANEQFF

D: TRBD1
size: NA
J: TRBJ2-3
V: TRBV5-1
DNA: TGCGCCAGCAGCGGGACAGGTACTAGCACAGATACGCAGTATTTT
CDR3: CASSGTGTSTDTQYF

D: NA
size: NA
J: TRBJ1-4
V: TRBV7-9
DNA: TGTGCCAGCAGCTTAGTAGGGGGTGTCGGTGAAAAACTGTTTTTT
CDR3: CASSLVGGVGEKLFF

D: TRBD1
size: NA
J: TRBJ2-3
V: TRBV5-1
DNA: TGCGCCAGCACCCCCTTAGGGGACAGGGGGCAAGATACGCAGTATTTT
CDR3: CASTPLGDRGQDTQYF

D: NA
size: NA
J: TRBJ2-3
V: TRBV11-2
DNA: TGTGCCAGCAGGGGAGGGGGGGGTCCCAAGCTTACTAGCGCAGATACGCAGTATTTT
CDR3: CASRGGGGPKLTSADTQYF

D: NA
size: NA
J: TRBJ2-7
V: TRBV2
DNA: TGTGCCAGCCTACAGGGCTACGAGCAGTACTTC
CDR3: CASLQGYEQYF

D: TRBD1
size: NA
J: TRBJ2-7
V: TRBV10-3
DNA: TGTGCCATCAGTGACCCGCCCAGGACAGGAGCTGAGCAGTACTTC
CDR3: CAISDPPRTGAEQYF

D: NA
size: NA
J: TRBJ1-4
V: TRBV25-1
DNA: TGTGCCAGCAGTGTCCGACTCGTGACTAATGAAAAACTGTTTTTT
CDR3: CASSVRLVTNEKLFF

D: NA
size: few
J: TRBJ2-1
V: TRBV18
DNA: TGTGCCAGCTCGTTAGACAGAATCAATGAGCAGTTCTTC
CDR3: CASSLDRINEQFF

D: NA
size: NA
J: TRBJ2-7
V: TRBV11-2
DNA: TGTGCCAGCAGCTTAGGACTTACCTACGAGCAGTACTTC
CDR3: CASSLGLTYEQYF

D: TRBD1
size: NA
J: TRBJ1-2
V: TRBV3-1/TRBV3-2
DNA: TGTGCCAGCAGCCAGACGACCGGGACAGAGGGCTACACCTTC
CDR3: CASSQTTGTEGYTF

D: TRBD2
size: NA
J: TRBJ2-3
V: TRBV4-1
DNA: TGCGCCAGCAGCCAAGATTCTAGCGGGAGATCAGATACGCAGTATTTT
CDR3: CASSQDSSGRSDTQYF

D: TRBD1
size: NA
J: TRBJ1-1
V: TRBV5-6
DNA: TGTGCCAGCAGCTTGTTTTCGGGACAGACGAACACTGAAGCTTTCTTT
CDR3: CASSLFSGQTNTEAFF

D: TRBD1
size: NA
J: TRBJ1-2
V: TRBV4-2
DNA: TGTGCCAGCAGCCATTCCGGGACAGGGGACTATGGCTACACCTTC
CDR3: CASSHSGTGDYGYTF

D: TRBD2
size: NA
J: TRBJ2-7
V: TRBV29-1
DNA: TGCAGCGTCACTAGCGGGGGCACCTACGAGCAGTACTTC
CDR3: CSVTSGGTYEQYF